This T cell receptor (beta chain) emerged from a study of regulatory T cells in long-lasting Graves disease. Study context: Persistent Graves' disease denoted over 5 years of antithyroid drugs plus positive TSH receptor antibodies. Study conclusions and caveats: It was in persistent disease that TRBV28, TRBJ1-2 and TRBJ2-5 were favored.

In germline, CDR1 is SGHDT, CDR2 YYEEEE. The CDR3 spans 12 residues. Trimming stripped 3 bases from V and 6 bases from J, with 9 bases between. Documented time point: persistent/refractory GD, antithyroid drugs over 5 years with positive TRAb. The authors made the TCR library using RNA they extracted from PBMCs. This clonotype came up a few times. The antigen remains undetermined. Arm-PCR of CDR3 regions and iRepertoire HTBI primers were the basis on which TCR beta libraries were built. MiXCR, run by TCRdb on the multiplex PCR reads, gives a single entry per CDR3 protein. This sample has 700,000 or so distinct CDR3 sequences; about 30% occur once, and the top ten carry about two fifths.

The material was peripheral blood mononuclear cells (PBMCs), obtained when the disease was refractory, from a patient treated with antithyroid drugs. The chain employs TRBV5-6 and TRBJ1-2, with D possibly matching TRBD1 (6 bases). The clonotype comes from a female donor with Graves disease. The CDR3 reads CASSYRTDGYTF. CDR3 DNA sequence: TGTGCCAGCAGCTATCGGACAGATGGCTACACCTTC.